The clone carrying this T cell receptor (beta chain) was counted a few times. Its antigen is as yet unknown. This entry belongs to a study of human T cells and chemical hapten exposure. Study-level information: Each patient's scalp received weekly diphenylcyclopropenone throughout the approximately 22-week study. Variability of per-sample TCR yields stemmed mainly from small differences in pooled library volume. Findings of the study overall: The formation of large CDR3 similarity clusters by expanded TCRs significantly exceeded that of controls.

Trimming removed 5 bases from V and 3 bases from J, with 8 bases in between. The CDR3 consists of 14 residues. Germline V gene sequence: CDR1 SEHNR, CDR2 FQNEAQ (reference sequence). Documented time point: patch test 2, 6 weeks after DPC sensitization. As for treatment: therapeutic diphenylcyclopropenone sensitization with weekly scalp DPC. It was unfractionated whole blood from which total RNA was extracted. MiXCR, run by TCRdb on the RACE reads, gives a single entry per CDR3 protein. The sample carries 35,000 to 50,000 distinct CDR3 sequences, roughly 10% recorded once. This receptor was taken from a woman younger than 45 with alopecia areata. Some clones in this sample may be carry-over from other donors' samples. Sequenced material: whole blood, taken in connection with sensitization to the hapten diphenylcyclopropenone (DPC). The rearrangement uses TRBV7-9 and TRBJ2-6; D ambiguous. In nucleotides, the CDR3 is TGTGCCAGCAGCCTCCGGCTTGGGGCCAACGTCCTGACTTTC. It specifies CASSLRLGANVLTF.